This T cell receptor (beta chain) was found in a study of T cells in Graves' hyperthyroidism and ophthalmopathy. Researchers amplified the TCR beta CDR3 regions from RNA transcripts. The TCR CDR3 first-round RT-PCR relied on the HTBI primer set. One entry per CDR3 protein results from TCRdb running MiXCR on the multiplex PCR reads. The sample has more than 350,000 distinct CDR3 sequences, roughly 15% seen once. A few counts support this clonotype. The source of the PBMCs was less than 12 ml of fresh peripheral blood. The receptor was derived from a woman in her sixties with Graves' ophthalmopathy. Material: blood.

This CDR3 reads CASSSEIAGAFNEQFF. CDR3 in DNA: TGTGCCAGCAGCTCTGAAATAGCGGGAGCTTTCAATGAGCAGTTCTTC. The chain couples TRBV7-6 to TRBJ2-1, with 9 positions matching TRBD2. The CDR3 length is 16 residues. Germline-derived CDR1 and CDR2 are SGHVS and FNYEAQ. V shed 4 bases, J shed 6 bases, and the junction held 10 bases outside the gene matches. The full variable domain, rest sourced from reference TRBV7-6 and TRBJ2-1, is GAGVSQSPRYKVTKRGQDVALRCDPISGHVSLYWYRQALGQGPEFLTYFNYEAQQDKSGLPNDRFSAERPEGSISTLTIQRTEQRDSAMYRCASSSEIAGAFNEQFFGPGTRLTVL.